This section outlines one TCR beta chain sequence together with its context. This clonotype was detected only a few times. Its antigen specificity is not known. There are no base qualities to consult, and no much larger clone falls within one base. Libraries were built with RACE. TCRdb names NextSeq 500 as the instrument used. During library preparation, unique molecular identifiers were attached to individual cDNA molecules so that TCRs could be counted quantitatively and reproducibly. From each blood RNA sample, both TCR alpha and TCR beta chains were sequenced. The study's processing was this. Samples had a median of 95,638 TCRs, with a range from roughly 23,224 to 700,000. The Decombinator software suite was used to annotate the V, J and CDR3 of the TCR reads. To make PS versus PT1 abundance plots, every sample was subsampled to the same number of TCRs (28,000). TCRs were defined as expanded if absent before sensitization and observed at least eight times at the 2-week time point. The public reads were run again by TCRdb, first through fastp at Q25 and then through MiXCR, and only productive beta chains were kept. Each CDR3 protein gets just one entry, which takes the most common genes and DNA from the rows behind it. The V and J calls shown here were made by TCRdb, not taken from the authors' results. The sample table holds around 330,000 distinct CDR3 sequences, of which 5.5% were seen once. The ten largest account for about 8.7% of the sample.

This record belongs to a study of human T cells and chemical hapten exposure (dated by TCRdb to about 2021). Regarding the research as a whole: For sensitization, 2% DPC in acetone was applied to an approximately 2 cm by approximately 2 cm area of upper inner arm skin. Patch testing was done on the upper back using Finn chambers containing 0.01% DPC, and results were scored after 6 days according to International Contact Dermatitis Research Group standards. Libraries were combined into a pool for sequencing, and differences in TCR yield between samples came mainly from small differences in library volumes within the pool. Blood samples were taken from patients before sensitization (week 0) and then at 2, 6 and about 24 weeks after DPC sensitization. Twenty-nine alopecia patients provided blood for TCR sequencing at one to four time points (pre-sensitization, 2, 6 and 24 weeks). Peripheral blood TCR repertoire changes were tracked in vivo in alopecia patients during primary and secondary sensitization to the hapten diphenylcyclopropenone (DPC). The patient cohort, mostly female, included alopecia areata with under or over 50% scalp involvement, alopecia totalis and alopecia universalis. Throughout the study period of about 25 weeks, patients also received therapeutic DPC doses to the scalp every week.

V lost 0 bases and J lost 9 bases; the stretch between them is 13 bases long. The CDR3 runs 14 amino acids, cysteine and phenylalanine included. Kept here is only the CDR3 DNA, which spans 42 bases and is read in frame from base 1. Taken from the germline V gene, the CDR1 and CDR2 loops are SGHRS and YFSETQ. Broad study findings and their caveats: The number of PT1 expanded TCRs positively correlated with patch test score, significant at thresholds 8, 16 and 32 but not 4. No change with DPC sensitization was found in the number of TCRs above 1 in 1000 frequency, and no evidence of global repertoire structure alterations was found. Expanded TCRs formed significantly more large CDR3 similarity clusters than pre-sensitization or healthy control sets, consistent with antigen-driven responses. After repeated subsampling, the strength of the expansion versus patch-test correlation and the threshold at which it became significant changed. Because every patient had alopecia, a presumed autoimmune disease, the patients' immune response might differ from that of healthy individuals.

Reading the label with the study, this specimen's time point is: pre-sensitization, week 0. The treatment or condition label corresponds to: therapeutic diphenylcyclopropenone sensitization with weekly scalp DPC. Blood at each patch-test visit was drawn before the patch test was applied. Patients were eligible if aged 18 to 70, diagnosed with alopecia and judged suitable for DPC therapy, and pregnant patients were excluded. Total RNA was extracted from unfractionated whole blood collected in Tempus Blood RNA tubes. The chain is assembled from TRBV5-1 and TRBJ1-5; no D gene can be assigned with confidence. The receptor's source is a woman under 30 with alopecia areata. Some clones in this sample may be carry-over from other donors' samples. Sequences were derived from whole blood, sampled in connection with sensitization to the hapten diphenylcyclopropenone (DPC). DNA sequence: TGCGCCAGCAGCTTGGGGGAGTCTCTCTCGCCCCAGCATTTT. Translated, it gives CASSLGESLSPQHF.